This entry is about one T cell receptor beta chain. Its specificity is unknown. Using immunoSEQ multiplex PCR, the repertoire was profiled, and TCRdb retains in-frame clones only, with some absent. The sample gives about 120,000 clones, roughly nine tenths of which show up once; roughly 0.2% is in the top ten. The data belong to a study of graft-versus-host responses after intestinal transplantation. The overall study: Multivisceral, liver-intestinal, or isolated intestinal transplants were given to recipients. Every recipient had anti-thymocyte globulin induction and about three years of tacrolimus plus steroids. Study-wide points: Detected in recipient marrow were GvH clones, some of which were first observed in ileum or blood. Peak GvH clone levels in circulation were associated with early post-transplant HvG declines.

In germline, CDR1 is SGHTA, CDR2 FQGNSA. J was trimmed by 1 base and V by 1 base; bases with no gene match: 6. The CDR3 length is 17 residues. The chain carries TRBV7-2 and TRBJ1-5; TRBD1 matches at 8 bases. The receptor was isolated from a human donor who received an intestinal transplant. The sample in question was unstimulated CD4+ T cells sorted from spleen or lymph node cells, obtained before intestinal transplant. CDR3 in DNA: TGTGCCAGCAGCTTAGTCTCAGGGGGCGCGAGCAATCAGCCCCAGCATTTT. Translated, it gives CASSLVSGGASNQPQHF.